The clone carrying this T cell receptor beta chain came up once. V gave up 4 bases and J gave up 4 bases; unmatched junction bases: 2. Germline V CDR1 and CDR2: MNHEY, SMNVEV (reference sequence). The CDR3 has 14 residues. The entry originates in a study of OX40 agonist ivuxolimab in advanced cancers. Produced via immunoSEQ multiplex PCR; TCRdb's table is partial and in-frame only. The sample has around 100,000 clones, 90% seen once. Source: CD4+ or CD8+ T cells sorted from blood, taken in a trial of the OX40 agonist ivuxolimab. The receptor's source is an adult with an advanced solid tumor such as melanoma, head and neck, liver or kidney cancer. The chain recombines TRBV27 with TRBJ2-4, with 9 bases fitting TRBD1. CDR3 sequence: CASSSGTGKNIQYF. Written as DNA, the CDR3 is TGTGCCAGCAGTTCCGGGACAGGGAAAAACATTCAGTACTTC.